This T cell receptor (beta chain) was captured by sequencing in a study of OX40 agonist ivuxolimab in advanced cancers. Study in general: Of the participants, 35% to 50% had some prior anti-PD-1, anti-PD-L1 or anti-CTLA-4 therapy, which was allowed. Study-level points and caveats: Among T cells, CD8+ cells averaged more expanded clones than CD4+ cells.

Germline lookup yields CDR1 MGHDK and CDR2 SYGVNS. The CDR3 extends over 17 amino acids. On this clone: Antigen unknown.

Repertoires were generated with immunoSEQ multiplex PCR, while TCRdb's copy carries only in-frame clones and drops some. The table records 130,000 or so clones, more than 85% of them present only once. The J gene is TRBJ2-5, the V gene TRBV25-1, with TRBD1 as a possible D gene (6 bases). The J call may not be correct, given that the DNA end is closer to TRBJ2-7. The source of this sequence is an adult with an advanced solid tumor such as melanoma, head and neck, liver or kidney cancer. The sequencing here drew on CD4+ or CD8+ T cells sorted from blood, taken in a trial of the OX40 agonist ivuxolimab. CDR3 DNA sequence: TGTGCCAGCAGTGAATATTGGGGGCAGGCTACCCTGGACGAGCAGTACTTC. Translated: CASSEYWGQATLDEQYF.